The rows below give T cell receptor beta chains drawn from one sample of a study of blood T cell repertoires in COVID-19. Clones were sequenced by immunoSEQ multiplex PCR, and TCRdb holds only the in-frame ones, with some missing. The sample has about 190,000 clones; around 90% are singletons. Source material: peripheral blood. Every receptor here comes from a man aged 50 to 59 with acute or convalescent COVID-19. CDR3s include the opening cysteine and the closing phenylalanine or tryptophan. The D gene is left open where the match is weak. Size tells how often a clone was seen (once, few, many) or the class of an expanded clone, and some rows leave it out.

TRBV4-3	.	TRBJ1-3	TRBD1	CASSQDVTGGGRGNTIYF	TGCGCCAGCAGCCAGGATGTGACAGGGGGCGGTCGTGGAAACACCATATATTTT
TRBV5-1	.	TRBJ1-1	.	CASSLEPGKNTEAFF	TGCGCCAGCAGCTTGGAACCGGGAAAGAACACTGAAGCTTTCTTT
TRBV28	.	TRBJ2-7	TRBD2	CASLREGPYEQYF	TGTGCCAGCCTGCGGGAGGGCCCGTACGAGCAGTACTTC
TRBV29-1	once	TRBJ2-5	TRBD1	CSVDGTGGIETQYF	TGCAGCGTTGACGGGACAGGGGGTATCGAGACCCAGTACTTC
TRBV7-2	.	TRBJ2-4	.	CASRIGGDENIQYF	TGTGCCAGCAGAATAGGGGGTGACGAAAACATTCAGTACTTC
TRBV27	.	TRBJ2-1	TRBD2	CASRGLAGDEQFF	TGTGCCAGCAGGGGACTAGCGGGCGATGAGCAGTTCTTC
TRBV6-5	.	TRBJ1-4	.	CASRHREGNEKLFF	TGTGCCAGCAGGCACAGGGAGGGGAATGAAAAACTGTTTTTT
TRBV19	.	TRBJ1-5	.	CASSIVQGNQPQHF	TGTGCCAGTAGTATAGTCCAGGGGAATCAGCCCCAGCATTTT
TRBV6-4	.	TRBJ2-5	TRBD1	CASSERTGSEETQYF	TGTGCCAGCAGTGAGCGGACAGGGTCGGAGGAGACCCAGTACTTC
TRBV7-9	few	TRBJ2-1	.	CASSGHGGQFF	TGTGCCAGCAGCGGACATGGTGGGCAGTTCTTC
TRBV6-5	.	TRBJ2-5	.	CASSLPGFYETQYF	TGTGCCAGCAGCCTCCCAGGGTTTTACGAGACCCAGTACTTC
TRBV10-3	.	TRBJ2-1	TRBD1	CAISASTGAYNEQFF	TGTGCCATCAGTGCCTCGACAGGGGCTTACAATGAGCAGTTCTTC
TRBV7-8	.	TRBJ1-4	.	CASRPYRDGEKLFF	TGTGCCAGCAGGCCTTACAGGGACGGAGAAAAACTGTTTTTT
TRBV7-2	.	TRBJ1-2	.	CASSPFRTDVYGYTF	TGTGCCAGCAGCCCTTTTCGGACAGATGTCTATGGCTACACCTTC
TRBV18	once	TRBJ2-3	TRBD2	CASSPSASGGNPDTQYF	TGTGCCAGCTCACCATCTGCTAGCGGGGGGAATCCAGATACGCAGTATTTT
TRBV19	.	TRBJ1-2	TRBD1	CASSTGDRTHYGYTF	TGTGCCAGTAGCACCGGGGACAGGACCCACTATGGCTACACCTTC
TRBV7-2	once	TRBJ2-2	.	CASSFLGAGRAGELFF	TGTGCCAGCAGTTTCCTCGGAGCAGGGCGAGCCGGGGAGCTGTTTTTT
TRBV5-4	.	TRBJ2-1	.	CASSFGGTGHNEQFF	TGTGCCAGCAGCTTCGGAGGGACGGGCCACAATGAGCAGTTCTTC
TRBV28	.	TRBJ2-1	.	CASTGGDEQFF	TGTGCCAGCACCGGGGGAGATGAGCAGTTCTTC
TRBV9	few	TRBJ2-1	TRBD2	CASSVSTSGSDEQFF	TGTGCCAGCAGCGTATCGACTAGCGGGAGCGATGAGCAGTTCTTC
TRBV19	.	TRBJ2-6	.	CASSIQGYSGANVLTF	TGTGCCAGTAGTATCCAGGGTTACTCTGGGGCCAACGTCCTGACTTTC
TRBV29-1	.	TRBJ2-1	TRBD2	CSAGGLAGAQGKFF	TGCAGCGCCGGAGGACTAGCGGGAGCTCAGGGGAAGTTCTTC
TRBV4-2	few	TRBJ2-3	TRBD1	CASSPTGGPADTQYF	TGTGCCAGCAGCCCAACAGGGGGGCCGGCAGATACGCAGTATTTT
TRBV2	.	TRBJ1-4	.	CASRRQLNEKLFF	TGTGCCAGCAGGCGACAGCTTAATGAAAAACTGTTTTTT
TRBV18	.	TRBJ2-7	.	CASSPQDSSYEQYF	TGTGCCAGCTCACCTCAGGACAGCTCCTACGAGCAGTACTTC
TRBV5-5	.	TRBJ2-5	TRBD2	CASSAILAGGPETQYF	TGTGCCAGCAGCGCAATACTAGCGGGGGGGCCGGAGACCCAGTACTTC
TRBV28	.	TRBJ1-2	.	CAVSRGWPNYGYTF	TGTGCCGTTAGTAGGGGATGGCCTAACTATGGCTACACCTTC
TRBV29-1	.	TRBJ1-5	.	CSVVGGNNQPQHF	TGCAGCGTTGTGGGAGGGAACAATCAGCCCCAGCATTTT
TRBV5-8	.	TRBJ2-1	TRBD2	CASSFWVASGGYNEQFF	TGTGCCAGCAGCTTTTGGGTTGCGAGCGGGGGGTACAATGAGCAGTTCTTC
TRBV9	.	TRBJ1-3	.	CASSVEGGPSSSGNTIYF	TGTGCCAGCAGCGTAGAAGGGGGTCCTTCAAGCTCTGGAAACACCATATATTTT
TRBV13	.	TRBJ2-4	TRBD2	CASSLETSGNEIQYF	TGTGCCAGCAGCTTAGAGACTAGCGGAAACGAAATTCAGTACTTC
TRBV3-1/TRBV3-2	.	TRBJ1-4	TRBD1	CASSQAGGEKLFF	TGTGCCAGCAGCCAAGCAGGGGGTGAAAAACTGTTTTTT
TRBV28	.	TRBJ1-2	TRBD1	CASSQQGPGYTF	TGTGCCAGCAGTCAACAGGGGCCCGGCTACACCTTC
TRBV18	few	TRBJ2-1	TRBD2	CASSPGLAGRNEQFF	TGTGCCAGCTCACCAGGTCTAGCGGGACGAAATGAGCAGTTCTTC
TRBV29-1	.	TRBJ2-3	.	CSVESGPSTDTQYF	TGCAGCGTTGAAAGTGGCCCGAGCACAGATACGCAGTATTTT
TRBV5-5	.	TRBJ2-3	TRBD1	CASSRDREDTQYF	TGTGCCAGCAGCCGGGACAGAGAAGATACGCAGTATTTT
TRBV7-6	.	TRBJ2-2	.	CASSLGTSTGELFF	TGTGCCAGCAGCTTGGGGACTTCCACCGGGGAGCTGTTTTTT
TRBV27	.	TRBJ2-3	TRBD2	CASSLAAITDTQYF	TGTGCCAGCAGCCTAGCGGCGATCACAGATACGCAGTATTTT
TRBV11-3	few	TRBJ2-2	.	CASSPQGAAGELFF	TGTGCCAGCAGCCCGCAGGGTGCGGCCGGGGAGCTGTTTTTT
TRBV4-1	.	TRBJ2-4	.	CASSQESQGLAKNIQYF	TGCGCCAGCAGCCAGGAGTCACAGGGTTTAGCCAAAAACATTCAGTACTTC
TRBV19	.	TRBJ2-3	.	CAVRISSTDTQYF	TGTGCCGTCAGGATCTCTAGCACAGATACGCAGTATTTT
TRBV19	.	TRBJ2-1	TRBD1	CASSRDRDNEQFF	TGTGCCAGTAGCAGGGACAGGGATAATGAGCAGTTCTTC
TRBV10-3	.	TRBJ1-1	.	CAISESGTNTEAFF	TGTGCCATCAGTGAATCGGGAACGAACACTGAAGCTTTCTTT
TRBV28	.	TRBJ1-6	.	CASSVGQSLSSPLHF	TGTGCCAGCAGCGTGGGGCAATCTTTGAGTTCACCCCTCCACTTT
TRBV3-1/TRBV3-2	.	TRBJ2-1	.	CASSQVGAGEQFF	TGTGCCAGCAGCCAAGTTGGTGCGGGTGAGCAGTTCTTC
TRBV4-1	.	TRBJ1-2	.	CASSQLGGANYGYTF	TGCGCCAGCAGCCAGCTAGGGGGAGCTAACTATGGCTACACCTTC
TRBV6-5	.	TRBJ2-3	.	CASSYLTAPDTQYF	TGTGCCAGCAGTTACCTTACAGCTCCAGATACGCAGTATTTT
TRBV7-2	.	TRBJ1-1	.	CASSLVRTEAFF	TGTGCCAGCAGCTTAGTCAGAACTGAAGCTTTCTTT
TRBV19	.	TRBJ1-1	.	CASSISPTRPNTEAFF	TGTGCCAGTAGTATATCCCCGACAAGACCAAACACTGAAGCTTTCTTT
TRBV28	.	TRBJ2-1	.	CASSSGLKGRNEQFF	TGTGCCAGCAGTAGCGGGCTAAAAGGGAGGAATGAGCAGTTCTTC
TRBV4-2	.	TRBJ2-2	.	CASQQVIGRNTGELFF	TGTGCCAGCCAGCAGGTCATCGGTAGGAACACCGGGGAGCTGTTTTTT
TRBV5-1	.	TRBJ2-7	.	CASSFSQGSYEQYF	TGCGCCAGCAGCTTCAGTCAGGGGTCTTACGAGCAGTACTTC
TRBV7-9	.	TRBJ1-3	.	CASTIGYSGNTIYF	TGTGCCAGCACTATCGGTTACTCTGGAAACACCATATATTTT
TRBV5-8	.	TRBJ1-2	TRBD1	CAIWRQGQRKLGRDYGYTF	TGTGCCATCTGGAGACAGGGGCAACGCAAGCTCGGGCGGGACTATGGCTACACCTTC
TRBV7-9	once	TRBJ1-4	TRBD1	CASSPGQGNEKLFF	TGTGCCAGCAGCCCGGGACAGGGGAATGAAAAACTGTTTTTT
TRBV2	.	TRBJ1-3	.	CASRAQSTGNTIYF	TGTGCCAGCAGGGCTCAGTCGACTGGAAACACCATATATTTT
TRBV11-3	once	TRBJ1-4	.	CASSLDQGNEKLFF	TGTGCCAGCAGCTTAGACCAGGGTAATGAAAAACTGTTTTTT
TRBV18	.	TRBJ2-5	.	CASSPGGETQYF	TGTGCCAGCTCACCAGGAGGGGAGACCCAGTACTTC
TRBV29-1	.	TRBJ1-6	TRBD1	CSVRTGDSPLHF	TGCAGCGTTCGTACAGGGGACTCACCCCTCCACTTT
TRBV6-1	.	TRBJ1-4	TRBD1	CASSEIPGQSVGELFF	TGTGCCAGCAGTGAAATTCCGGGACAGTCCGTTGGAGAACTGTTTTTT